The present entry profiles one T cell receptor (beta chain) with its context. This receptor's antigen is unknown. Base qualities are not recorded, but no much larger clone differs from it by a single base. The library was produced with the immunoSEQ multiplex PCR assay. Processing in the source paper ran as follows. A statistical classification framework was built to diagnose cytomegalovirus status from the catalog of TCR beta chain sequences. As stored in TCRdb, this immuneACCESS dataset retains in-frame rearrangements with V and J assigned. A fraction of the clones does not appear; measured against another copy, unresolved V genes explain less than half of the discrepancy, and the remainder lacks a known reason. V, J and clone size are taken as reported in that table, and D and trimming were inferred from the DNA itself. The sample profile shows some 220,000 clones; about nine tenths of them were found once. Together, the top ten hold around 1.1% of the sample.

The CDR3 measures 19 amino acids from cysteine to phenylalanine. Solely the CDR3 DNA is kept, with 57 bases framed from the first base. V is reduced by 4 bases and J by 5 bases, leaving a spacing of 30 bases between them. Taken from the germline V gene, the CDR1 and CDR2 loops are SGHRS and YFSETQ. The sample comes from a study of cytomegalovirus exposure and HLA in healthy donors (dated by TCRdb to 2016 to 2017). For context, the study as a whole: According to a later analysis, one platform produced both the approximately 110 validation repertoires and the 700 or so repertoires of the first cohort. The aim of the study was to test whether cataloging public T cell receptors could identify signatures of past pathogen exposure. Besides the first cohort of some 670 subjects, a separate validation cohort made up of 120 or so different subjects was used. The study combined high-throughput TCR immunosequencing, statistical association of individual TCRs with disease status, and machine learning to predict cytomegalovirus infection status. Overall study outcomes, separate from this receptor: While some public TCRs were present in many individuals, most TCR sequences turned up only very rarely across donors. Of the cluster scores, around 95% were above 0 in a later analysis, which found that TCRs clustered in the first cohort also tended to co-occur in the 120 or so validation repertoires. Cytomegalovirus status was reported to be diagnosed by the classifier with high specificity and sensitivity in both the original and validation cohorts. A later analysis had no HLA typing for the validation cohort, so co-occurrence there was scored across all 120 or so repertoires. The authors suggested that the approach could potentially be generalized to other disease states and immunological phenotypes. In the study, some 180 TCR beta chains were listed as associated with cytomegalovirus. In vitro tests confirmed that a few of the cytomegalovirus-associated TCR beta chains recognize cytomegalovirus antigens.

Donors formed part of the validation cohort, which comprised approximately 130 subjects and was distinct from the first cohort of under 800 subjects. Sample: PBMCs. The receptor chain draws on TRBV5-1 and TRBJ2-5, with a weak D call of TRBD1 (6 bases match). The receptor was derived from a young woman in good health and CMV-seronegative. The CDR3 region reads CASSHGQGRPRAQGETQYF. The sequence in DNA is TGCGCCAGCAGCCACGGGCAGGGGCGACCTCGAGCTCAGGGGGAGACCCAGTACTTC.